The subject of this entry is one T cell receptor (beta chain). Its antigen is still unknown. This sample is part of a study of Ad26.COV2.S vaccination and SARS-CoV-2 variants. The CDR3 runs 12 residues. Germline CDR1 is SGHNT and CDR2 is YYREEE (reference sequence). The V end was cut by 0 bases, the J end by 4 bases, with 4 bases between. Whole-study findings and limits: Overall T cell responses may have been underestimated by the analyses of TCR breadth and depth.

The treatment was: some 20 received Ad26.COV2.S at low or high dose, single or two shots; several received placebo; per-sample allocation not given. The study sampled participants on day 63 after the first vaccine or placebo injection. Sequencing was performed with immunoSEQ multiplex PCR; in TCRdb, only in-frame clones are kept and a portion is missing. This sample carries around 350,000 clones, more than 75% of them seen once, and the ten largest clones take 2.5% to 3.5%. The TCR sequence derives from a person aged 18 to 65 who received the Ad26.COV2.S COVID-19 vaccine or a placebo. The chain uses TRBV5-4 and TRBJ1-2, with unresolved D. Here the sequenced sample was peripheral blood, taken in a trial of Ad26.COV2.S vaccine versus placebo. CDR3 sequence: CASSLEVYGYTF. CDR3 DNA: TGTGCCAGCAGCTTGGAAGTCTATGGCTACACCTTC.